The clone carrying this T cell receptor beta chain was observed many times. TCRdb processed the 5' RACE reads anew with MiXCR; each CDR3 protein has one entry. Here the sample spans tens of thousands of distinct CDR3 sequences, more than 10% being singletons. The source of the sample is a study of early T cells in non-severe SARS-CoV-2 infection. After removal of 7 bases from V and 0 bases from J, the junction contained 6 bases not matched to a gene. Per germline, CDR1 DFQATT and CDR2 SNEGSKA (reference sequence). The CDR3 length is 14 residues. The receptor was derived from an adult who was a healthcare worker with PCR-confirmed SARS-CoV-2 infection or an uninfected control (not recorded which). The sample in question was whole blood, obtained at baseline. The rearrangement links TRBV20-1 to TRBJ2-1, with TRBD2 identical over 7 bases. CDR3 in amino acids: CSGASGSSYNEQFF. The CDR3 DNA is TGCAGTGGGGCTAGCGGAAGCTCCTACAATGAGCAGTTCTTC.